The T cell receptor (beta chain) under discussion was sequenced for a study of graft-versus-host responses after intestinal transplantation. Study-level information: After anti-thymocyte globulin induction, recipients took tacrolimus and steroids for about 3 years.

V was cut by 3 bases and J by 3 bases, with 9 bases left in between. Germline assignment: CDR1 SGDLS and CDR2 YYNGEE. The CDR3 consists of 14 residues. Sequencing used immunoSEQ multiplex PCR; TCRdb keeps in-frame clones, though not all of them. This sample carries 96,000 or so clones, approximately 90% of them seen once, and the ten largest clones take roughly 0.17%. Regarding the study as a whole: Peak GvH clone levels in circulation were associated with early post-transplant HvG declines. Across patients carrying graft-donor T cell macrochimerism, allografts held high graft-versus-host to host-versus-graft clonal ratios.

With respect to this clone: The antigen remains unidentified.

The J gene is TRBJ2-2, the V gene TRBV9; a weak D match, TRBD2 (6 bases). The material was unstimulated CD4+ T cells sorted from spleen or lymph node cells, obtained before intestinal transplant. The TCR comes from a human donor who received an intestinal transplant. For the CDR3, the DNA is TGTGCCAGCAGCGGGACTACTCACACCGGGGAGCTGTTTTTT. This encodes CASSGTTHTGELFF.